This T cell receptor (beta chain) was sequenced during a study of blood T cell repertoires in COVID-19. Across the study: Specimens from acute and convalescent COVID-19 originated in the United States, Italy and Spain. Sources were T cells, B-cell-depleted T cells, or PBMCs; the material itself was cDNA or gDNA.

As handled by the study authors: Amplification of reference gene primers provided the estimated nucleated cell counts. The protocol was immunoSEQ multiplex PCR, while the TCRdb copy is restricted to in-frame clones and leaves out a portion. The V and J calls and the clone size are those of that table, but D and trimming were determined from the DNA. The profile shows about 75,000 clones, 80% to 95% of them singletons. Sequencing was done on a sample of peripheral blood. The TCR comes from a human donor in a cohort sampled during active COVID-19.

The CDR3 DNA reads as TGTGCCAGCAGCCCGGGACACGTCGGCTATGGCTACACCTTC. As protein: CASSPGHVGYGYTF. The chain has TRBV3-1 (or the pseudogene TRBV3-2) and TRBJ1-2; perhaps TRBD1 as D (6 bases). CDR1 and CDR2 from the germline V gene are LGHDT and YNNKEL (reference sequence). The CDR3 loop spans 14 amino acids. The V gene lost 4 bases and the J gene lost 4 bases, with 13 bases spanning the gap.